The subject of this entry is one T cell receptor beta chain. Its antigen is currently not known. Base qualities are not at hand, and no much larger clone is one base apart. This entry belongs to a study of shared clonotypes between healthy human individuals (dated by TCRdb to the early 2020s). Regarding the study in general: The cohort included three men and a couple of women between 18 and 49 years of age. To increase sequencing depth and limit assay-specific biases, TCR repertoire library preparation and sequencing were carried out by different laboratories using diverse techniques. For each donor, CD4 naive and CD4 memory were each run on three plates, CD8 naive on two plates, and CD8 memory on one plate. To estimate repertoire size and how much clonotype sharing occurs between individuals, the study deeply sequenced the blood TCR repertoires of roughly 5 healthy adults. Between about 0.8 and 9 billion PBMCs per donor were obtained by leukapheresis. Overall study outcomes, separate from this receptor: Even with the large sequencing depth, rarefaction of the sorted-subset datasets indicated that sequencing was incomplete. Pairwise subsampling led to the expectation that sequencing depth would affect the degree of clonotype sharing among donors. The small number of donors limited the genetic and exposure-history diversity represented. Estimated clonotype richness was generally larger for naive than for memory subsets. Across a few donors, 5% to 6% of naive CD4, around 3.5% of naive CD8, about 2.3% of memory CD4, and roughly 0.41% of memory CD8 clonotypes were shared. Higher generation probabilities were observed for clonotypes shared by all four sorted-subset donors than for non-shared clonotypes. Only blood was sampled, and tissue TCR repertoires likely differ from those in blood.

V gives up 0 bases and J gives up 0 bases, and the segment between their germline ends measures 6 bases. There are 15 amino acids in the CDR3, from cysteine to phenylalanine inclusive. Only the CDR3 DNA is retained, 45 bases long and in frame from the first base. CDR1 and CDR2, per the germline V gene, are SGHVS and FNYEAQ. Using the deep immunoSEQ assay, TCR CDR3 regions were amplified from genomic DNA by multiplex PCR. Extracted genomic DNA from each cell subset was spread evenly across all wells of several immunoSEQ 96-well plates, with each plate serving as a replicate. For sorted subsets, each replicate PCR was loaded with about 0.2 ug genomic DNA, equivalent to some 27,000 T cell genomes. The purified libraries were quantified using a Qubit 3.0 fluorometer, sized with a Bioanalyzer 2100, and then quantified again using the KAPA Library Quantification kit. Every immunoSEQ 96-well plate was sequenced on a dedicated single-read 150-cycle Illumina NextSeq 550 flow cell. The authors' analysis ran thus. Because the immunoSEQ output held only junctional sequences and lacked quality scores, the filtering could not match the filtering applied to full-length reads. Sequences were annotated with PyIR, a Python wrapper for IgBLAST v1.9, and V/J genes and CDR3 were assigned using IMGT germline references. Reads were removed for weak V/J assignments (E-value above 1e-6), missing CDR3, stop codons, out-of-frame junctions, or ambiguous translated residues. V3J clonotypes were defined as sequences sharing the same inferred V gene, J gene, and CDR3 amino acid sequence. Percentage overlap between repertoires was computed as shared unique clonotypes divided by the size of the smaller repertoire. Richness of each repertoire was evaluated using RTK rarefaction, the Chao1 estimator, and Recon v2.1 estimates of unobserved clonotypes. Generation probabilities for all TCRbeta clonotypes obtained by the gDNA method from a few donors were computed using OLGA. In TCRdb, the immuneACCESS table is reduced to in-frame sequences with V and J assigned. These tables do not hold every clone; where another copy was compared, an unresolved V gene accounts for under half, and the others remain unexplained. That table is the source of V, J and clone size, and D and trimming were worked out from the DNA. The sample records some 2 million clones, roughly 96% of which are singletons. The ten largest clonotypes hold 0.13% of the sample.

The donors were healthy, HIV-negative adults who had no recently reported acute infections or vaccinations. All donors were Caucasian adults living in Nashville, Tennessee, USA. CD4+ T cells were enriched by magnetic negative selection, after which naive cells were positively selected on CD45RA and the negative fraction was taken as the memory subset. After blood collection by leukapheresis, PBMCs were isolated using Ficoll-Histopaque density gradient centrifugation and then cryopreserved in the vapor phase of liquid nitrogen. Analytical flow cytometry was used to check the purity and quantity of every magnetically sorted T cell population. Each sorted fraction had its genomic DNA isolated and then quantified by UV absorbance on a Nanodrop 2000c.

The rearrangement combines TRBV7-6 with TRBJ1-3; no D gene call is confident. This clonotype was obtained from a young man in good health. The sample consisted of naive CD4+ T cells sorted from blood. Reading the label with the study, this specimen's cell subset or site is: CD45RA+ positively selected. The nucleotide sequence is TGTGCCAGCAGCTTAGCGAACCCCTCTGGAAACACCATATATTTT. It translates to CASSLANPSGNTIYF.